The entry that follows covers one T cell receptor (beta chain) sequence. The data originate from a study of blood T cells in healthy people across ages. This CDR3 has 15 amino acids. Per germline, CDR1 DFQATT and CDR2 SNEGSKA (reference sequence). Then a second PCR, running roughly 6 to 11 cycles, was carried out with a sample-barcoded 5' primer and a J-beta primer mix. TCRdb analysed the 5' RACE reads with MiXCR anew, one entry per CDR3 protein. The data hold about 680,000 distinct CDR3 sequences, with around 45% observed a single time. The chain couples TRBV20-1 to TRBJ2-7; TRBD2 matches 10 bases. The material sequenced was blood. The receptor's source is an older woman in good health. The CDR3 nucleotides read TGCAGCGCCGATTCCTTAGCGGGAGGCTCTTACGAGCAGTACTTC. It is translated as CSADSLAGGSYEQYF.